This passage covers 10 T cell receptor beta chains from one sample sequenced in a study of shared clonotypes between healthy human individuals. The repertoire was sequenced with immunoSEQ multiplex PCR; TCRdb's copy has only in-frame clones and lacks some. The sample lists around 1.9 million clones, approximately 94% seen once, with 1.7% in the top ten. Selected positively for CCR7 and CD45RO-negative, naive CD8 cells excluded terminally differentiated effector memory CD45RA+ cells. The sequenced sample was naive CD8+ T cells from PBMCs. The origin of the receptors is a man between 18 and 35 years old in good health. Some clones in this sample may be carry-over from other donors' samples.

This clone has only a few counts. This specimen includes other DNA sequences encoding the same CDR3. The CDR3 DNA is TGTGCCAGCAGCGAAGGACTAGCGGGCTACGAGCAGTACTTC. Protein product: CASSEGLAGYEQYF. The V and J genes are TRBV9 and TRBJ2-7; 11 nucleotides line up with TRBD2. Trimming removed 3 bases from V and 3 bases from J; junction bases left unmatched: 2. The CDR3 covers 14 residues. CDR1 is SGDLS, CDR2 YYNGEE, per germline. Variable domain in full (rest from reference TRBV9 and TRBJ2-7): DSGVTQTPKHLITATGQRVTLRCSPRSGDLSVYWYQQSLDQGLQFLIQYYNGEERAKGNILERFSAQQFPDLHSELNLSSLELGDSALYFCASSEGLAGYEQYFGPGTRLTVT.

The chain employs TRBV10-1 and TRBJ2-7; D might be TRBD2 (5 bases). This CDR3 region has 16 residues. Germline V gene data show CDR1 as WNHNN and CDR2 as SYGVQD (reference sequence). V was trimmed by 9 bases and J by 3 bases, leaving 24 bases between them. CDR3 sequence: CARKPPGRDPRYEQYF. CDR3 bases: TGCGCCAGGAAACCCCCCGGTCGGGATCCTCGCTACGAGCAGTACTTC.

Of note for this clone: The same CDR3 arises from other DNA sequences in this sample as well. The chain links TRBV28 to TRBJ2-3; D is undetermined. The ends were cut back, 3 bases at V and 0 bases at J, with 7 bases in the middle. The CDR3 has 14 amino acids. CDR1 is MDHEN and CDR2 is SYDVKM in the germline V gene. CDR3 sequence reads: CASSFQRSTDTQYF. CDR3 bases: TGTGCCAGCAGTTTTCAACGAAGCACAGATACGCAGTATTTT.

V and J are TRBV28 and TRBJ2-7; D may correspond to TRBD1 or TRBD2 (5 bases each). V was cut by 4 bases and J by 7 bases, with 14 bases left in between. Germline CDR1 is MDHEN and CDR2 is SYDVKM. This CDR3 contains 13 residues. The CDR3 region has the DNA TGTGCCAGCAGTTCTGGGAGCTGGGGGGAGCAGTACTTC. This sequence encodes CASSSGSWGEQYF.

The J gene is TRBJ1-5, the V gene TRBV6-5; no firm D call. The germline V gene has CDR1 MNHEY and CDR2 SVGAGI. V shed 8 bases and J shed 3 bases, with 14 bases lying between them. CDR3 length: 14 amino acids. CDR3 DNA sequence: TGTGCCAGCCGTGCCCCCGGCAACAATCAGCCCCAGCATTTT. It encodes CASRAPGNNQPQHF.

Worth noting for this clone: The identical CDR3 is also encoded by other nucleotide sequences in the sample. The V gene is TRBV5-1, the J gene TRBJ2-7; D unresolved. The CDR3 runs 14 residues. Germline V gene lookup returns CDR1 SGHRS and CDR2 YFSETQ. Trimming left V 3 bases short and J 0 bases short, with 10 bases between. CDR3 residues: CASSYGGSSYEQYF. CDR3 nucleotides: TGCGCCAGCAGCTACGGTGGCAGCTCCTACGAGCAGTACTTC.

This chain links TRBV30 with TRBJ1-1, with 8 positions matching TRBD1. Per germline, CDR1 GTSNPN and CDR2 SVGIG (reference sequence). The CDR3 consists of 15 residues. Losses at the gene ends were 2 bases for V and 1 base for J; bases not matched to a gene: 6. CDR3 sequence (DNA): TGTGCCTGGAGTAGACCCGGGACAGGGAACACTGAAGCTTTCTTT. As protein: CAWSRPGTGNTEAFF. The whole variable domain, remainder taken from reference TRBV30 and TRBJ1-1, is SQTIHQWPATLVQPVGSPLSLECTVEGTSNPNLYWYRQAAGRGLQLLFYSVGIGQISSEVPQNLSASRPQDRQFILSSKKLLLSDSGFYLCAWSRPGTGNTEAFFGQGTRLTVV.

V and J are TRBV6-1 and TRBJ1-4; a weak D match, TRBD1 (5 bases). Trimming stripped 8 bases from V and 4 bases from J, with 14 bases between. Germline CDR1 MNHNS, CDR2 SASEGT. The CDR3 runs 14 residues. The chain's CDR3 is CASATWGYNEKLFF. The CDR3 bases are TGTGCCAGCGCTACATGGGGCTATAATGAAAAACTGTTTTTT.

The J gene is TRBJ2-7, the V gene TRBV27; no firm D call. Trimming shortened V by 3 bases and J by 1 base, and 13 bases separated the two germline ends. Germline V CDR1 and CDR2: MNHEY, SMNVEV (reference sequence). CDR3 size: 15 residues. Here the CDR3 DNA reads TGTGCCAGCAGTTTCGCCAGTTACCCATCCTACGAGCAGTACTTC. It is translated as CASSFASYPSYEQYF.

This sequence joins TRBV7-3 and TRBJ2-7; either TRBD1 or TRBD2 may supply D (5 bases each). Between the trimmed V and J ends, which lost 1 base and 5 bases, there was a span of 15 bases. CDR1 and CDR2 from the germline V gene are SGHTA and FQGTGA. The CDR3 runs to 15 residues. The CDR3 nucleotides are TGTGCCAGCAGCTTAAATTTCGGGGCCCCCCACGAGCAGTACTTC. Translated, it gives CASSLNFGAPHEQYF. The variable domain in full, completed from reference TRBV7-3 and TRBJ2-7, reads GAGVSQTPSNKVTEKGKYVELRCDPISGHTALYWYRQSLGQGPEFLIYFQGTGAADDSGLPNDRFFAVRPEGSVSTLKIQRTERGDSAVYLCASSLNFGAPHEQYFGPGTRLTVT.